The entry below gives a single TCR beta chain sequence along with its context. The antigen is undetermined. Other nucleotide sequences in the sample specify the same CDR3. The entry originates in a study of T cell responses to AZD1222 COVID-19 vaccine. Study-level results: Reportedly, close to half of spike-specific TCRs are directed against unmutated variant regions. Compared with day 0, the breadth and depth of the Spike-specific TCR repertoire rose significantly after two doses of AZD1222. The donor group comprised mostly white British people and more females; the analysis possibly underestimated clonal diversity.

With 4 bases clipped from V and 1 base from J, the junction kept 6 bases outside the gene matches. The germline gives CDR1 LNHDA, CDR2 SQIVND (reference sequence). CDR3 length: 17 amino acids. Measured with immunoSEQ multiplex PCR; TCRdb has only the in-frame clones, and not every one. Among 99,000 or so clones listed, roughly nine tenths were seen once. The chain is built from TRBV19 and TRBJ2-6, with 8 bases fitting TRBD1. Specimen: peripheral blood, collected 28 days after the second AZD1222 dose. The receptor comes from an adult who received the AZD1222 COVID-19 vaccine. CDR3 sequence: CASSRGQGRSGANVLTF. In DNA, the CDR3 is TGTGCCAGTAGTAGAGGACAGGGTAGGTCTGGGGCCAACGTCCTGACTTTC.